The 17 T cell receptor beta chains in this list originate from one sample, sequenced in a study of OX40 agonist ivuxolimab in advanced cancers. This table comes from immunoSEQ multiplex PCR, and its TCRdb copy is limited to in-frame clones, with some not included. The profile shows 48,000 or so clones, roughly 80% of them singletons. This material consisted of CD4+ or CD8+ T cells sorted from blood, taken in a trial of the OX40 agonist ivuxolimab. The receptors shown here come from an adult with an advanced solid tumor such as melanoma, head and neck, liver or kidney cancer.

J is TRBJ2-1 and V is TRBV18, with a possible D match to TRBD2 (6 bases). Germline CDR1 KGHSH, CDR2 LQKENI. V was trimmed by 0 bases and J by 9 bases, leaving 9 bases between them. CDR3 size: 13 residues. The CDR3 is CASSPPTGGEQFF. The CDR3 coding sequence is TGTGCCAGCTCACCACCGACCGGGGGTGAGCAGTTCTTC. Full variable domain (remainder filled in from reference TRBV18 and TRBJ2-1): NAGVMQNPRHLVRRRGQEARLRCSPMKGHSHVYWYRQLPEEGLKFMVYLQKENIIDESGMPKERFSAEFPKEGPSILRIQQVVRGDSAAYFCASSPPTGGEQFFGPGTRLTVL.

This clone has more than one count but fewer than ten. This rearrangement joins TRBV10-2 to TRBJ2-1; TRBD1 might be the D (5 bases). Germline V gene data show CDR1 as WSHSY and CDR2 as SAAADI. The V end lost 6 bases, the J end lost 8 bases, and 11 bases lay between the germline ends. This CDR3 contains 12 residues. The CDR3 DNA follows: TGCGCCAGCAGGCTACAGGTCTATGAGCAGTTCTTC. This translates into CASRLQVYEQFF.

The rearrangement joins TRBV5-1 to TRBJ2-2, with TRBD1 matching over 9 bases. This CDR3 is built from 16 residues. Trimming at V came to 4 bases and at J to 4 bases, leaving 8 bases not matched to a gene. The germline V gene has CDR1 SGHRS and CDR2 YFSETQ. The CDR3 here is CASSIWTGARTGELFF. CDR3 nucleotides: TGCGCCAGCAGCATATGGACAGGGGCGCGCACCGGGGAGCTGTTTTTT.

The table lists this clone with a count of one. CDR3 protein: CASNFPATGTDTQYF. DNA for the CDR3: TGCGCCAGCAACTTCCCGGCGACGGGCACAGATACGCAGTATTTT. The V gene is TRBV4-1, the J gene TRBJ2-3; D uncertain. The CDR3 spans 15 residues. Trimming took off 7 bases at V and 1 base at J, with 15 bases between the two ends. From germline, CDR1 is MGHRA and CDR2 YSYEKL.

The CDR3, as DNA: TGTGCCAGTAGTACTTCGATGACAGGGATCAATCAGCCCCAGCATTTT. Residues: CASSTSMTGINQPQHF. The chain employs TRBV19 and TRBJ1-5; TRBD1 agrees at 7 bases. The ends lost 4 bases at V and 3 bases at J; junction bases unmatched: 9. CDR1 and CDR2 (germline): LNHDA, SQIVND (reference sequence). This CDR3 contains 16 residues.

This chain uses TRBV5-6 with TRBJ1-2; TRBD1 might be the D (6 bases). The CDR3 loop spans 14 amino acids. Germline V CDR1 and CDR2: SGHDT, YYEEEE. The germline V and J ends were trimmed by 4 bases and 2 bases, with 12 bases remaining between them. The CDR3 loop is CASSRLTGNYGYTF. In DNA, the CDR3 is TGTGCCAGCAGCCGTTTGACAGGCAACTATGGCTACACCTTC.

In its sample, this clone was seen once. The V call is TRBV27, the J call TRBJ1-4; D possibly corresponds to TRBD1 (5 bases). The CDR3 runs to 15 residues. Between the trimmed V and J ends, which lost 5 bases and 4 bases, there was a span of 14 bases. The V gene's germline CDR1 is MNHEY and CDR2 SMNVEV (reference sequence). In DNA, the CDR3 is TGTGCCAGCAGTGTTGGGACGGGAGTTAATGAAAAACTGTTTTTT. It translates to CASSVGTGVNEKLFF.

The CDR3 reads CASTNRYYGYTF. The DNA for the CDR3 is TGTGCCAGCACCAACCGGTACTATGGCTACACCTTC. V usage is TRBV6-5 and J usage is TRBJ1-2; no firm D call. The CDR3 has 12 residues. CDR1 is MNHEY, CDR2 SVGAGI, per germline. With 7 bases removed from V and 3 bases from J, the gap between germline ends came to 9 bases.

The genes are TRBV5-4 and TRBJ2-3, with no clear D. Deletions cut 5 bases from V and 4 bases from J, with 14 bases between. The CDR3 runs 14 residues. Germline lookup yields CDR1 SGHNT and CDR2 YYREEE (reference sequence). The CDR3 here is CASRKMYGSDTQYF. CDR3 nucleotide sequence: TGTGCCAGCAGGAAAATGTATGGGTCAGATACGCAGTATTTT.

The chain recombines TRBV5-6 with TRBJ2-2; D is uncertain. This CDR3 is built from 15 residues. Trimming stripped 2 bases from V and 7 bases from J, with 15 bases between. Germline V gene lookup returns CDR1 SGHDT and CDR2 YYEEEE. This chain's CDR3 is CASSFRDPPHGELFF. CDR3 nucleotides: TGTGCCAGCAGCTTCCGAGACCCACCCCACGGGGAGCTGTTTTTT.

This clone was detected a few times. The CDR3 is CASSVSRGQTEAFF. The CDR3 coding sequence is TGTGCCAGCAGCGTCAGTAGGGGGCAAACTGAAGCTTTCTTT. V gene TRBV5-4 combines with J gene TRBJ1-1, with 7 bases fitting TRBD1. The CDR3 covers 14 residues. V shed 4 bases, J shed 5 bases, and the junction held 8 bases outside the gene matches. Per germline, CDR1 SGHNT and CDR2 YYREEE (reference sequence).

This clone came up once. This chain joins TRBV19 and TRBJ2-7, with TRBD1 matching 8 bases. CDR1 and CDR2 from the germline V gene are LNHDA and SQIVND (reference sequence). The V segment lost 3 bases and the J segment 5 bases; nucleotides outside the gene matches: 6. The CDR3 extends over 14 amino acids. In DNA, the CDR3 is TGTGCCAGTAGTATTATGACAGGGGAACACGAGCAGTACTTC. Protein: CASSIMTGEHEQYF.

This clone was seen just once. The CDR3 nucleotides are TGCGCCAGCAGCCAAGATGCGTCCGGGGGACTCTATGGCTACACCTTC. It is translated as CASSQDASGGLYGYTF. The rearrangement joins TRBV4-1 to TRBJ1-2, with a tentative D call TRBD1 (5 bases). The CDR3 consists of 16 residues. CDR1 and CDR2 (germline): MGHRA, YSYEKL. With 0 bases removed from V and 4 bases from J, the gap between germline ends came to 15 bases.

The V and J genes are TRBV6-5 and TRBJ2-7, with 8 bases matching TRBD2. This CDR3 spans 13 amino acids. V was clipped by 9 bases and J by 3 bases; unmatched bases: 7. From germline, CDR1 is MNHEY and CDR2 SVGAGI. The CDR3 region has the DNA TGTGCCAGTCGGGAGGGCCTTTTCTACGAGCAGTACTTC. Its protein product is CASREGLFYEQYF.

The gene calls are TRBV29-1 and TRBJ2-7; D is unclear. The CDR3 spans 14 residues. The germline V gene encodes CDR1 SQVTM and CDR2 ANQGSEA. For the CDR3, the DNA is TGCACCCATCTAGAGGTTCCCCGATCCTACGAGCAGTACTTC. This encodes CTHLEVPRSYEQYF.

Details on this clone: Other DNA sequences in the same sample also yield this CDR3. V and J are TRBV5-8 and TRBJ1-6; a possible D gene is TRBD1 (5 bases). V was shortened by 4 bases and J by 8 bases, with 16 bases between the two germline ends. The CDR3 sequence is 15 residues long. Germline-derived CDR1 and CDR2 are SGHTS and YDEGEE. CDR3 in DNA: TGTGCCAGCAGCGCTTTCAGGGAGAATGATTCACCCCTCCACTTT. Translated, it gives CASSAFRENDSPLHF.

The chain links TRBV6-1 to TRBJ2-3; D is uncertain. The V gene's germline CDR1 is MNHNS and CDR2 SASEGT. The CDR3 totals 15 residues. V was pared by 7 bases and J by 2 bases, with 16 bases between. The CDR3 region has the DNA TGTGCCAGCACCCACCGAGGAACTTCCACAGATACGCAGTATTTT. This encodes CASTHRGTSTDTQYF.